This is a list of T cell receptor beta chains from one sample in a study of long-term antiretroviral therapy in people with HIV. Profiling relied on immunoSEQ multiplex PCR, and the TCRdb table lists in-frame clones only, not all of them. The sample has 20,000 to 25,000 clones, roughly 86% seen once. The specimen comprised unsorted PBMCs, sampled just under 2.7 years after starting antiretroviral therapy. The receptors come from a woman aged 50 to 60 with HIV. The CDR3 runs from the conserved cysteine through the conserved F or W. Each record gives: CDR3 protein, CDR3 DNA, V gene, J gene, clone size, D gene. A D gene is named only where the DNA matches it firmly. Clone size is stated in some rows and not others, as once, few, many or a class when expanded.

CSVETNSQNTGELFF	TGCAGCGTTGAAACGAACAGTCAGAACACCGGGGAGCTGTTTTTT	TRBV29-1	TRBJ2-2	-	-
CASSLLGLADTQYF	TGTGCCAGCAGCCTCTTAGGACTAGCAGATACGCAGTATTTT	TRBV7-9	TRBJ2-3	-	TRBD2
CSPEVLRFYEQYF	TGCAGCCCTGAGGTCCTTAGGTTCTACGAGCAGTACTTC	TRBV29-1	TRBJ2-7	-	-
CASSPQGVNEAFF	TGTGCCAGCAGTCCCCAGGGCGTTAATGAAGCTTTCTTT	TRBV6-6	TRBJ1-1	-	-
CASSLVDRGYGNTIYF	TGCGCCAGCAGCTTGGTTGACAGGGGTTACGGAAACACCATATATTTT	TRBV5-1	TRBJ1-3	-	TRBD1
CASSPGQNTEAFF	TGTGCCAGCAGCCCCGGACAGAACACTGAAGCTTTCTTT	TRBV7-2	TRBJ1-1	once	-
CAIAREYGGSDTQYF	TGTGCCATAGCCAGGGAGTATGGGGGGTCAGATACGCAGTATTTT	TRBV6-1	TRBJ2-3	-	-
CASSPRDTEKAFF	TGTGCCAGCTCCCCCCGGGACACCGAAAAAGCTTTCTTT	TRBV18	TRBJ1-1	-	-
CASSLATGETQYF	TGTGCCAGCAGCTTGGCGACCGGGGAGACCCAGTACTTC	TRBV5-8	TRBJ2-5	-	-
CAIREGLNQETQYF	TGTGCCATCAGGGAGGGACTGAACCAAGAGACCCAGTACTTC	TRBV10-3	TRBJ2-5	-	-
CASSPWDNEQFF	TGTGCCAGCAGCCCCTGGGACAATGAGCAGTTCTTC	TRBV7-2	TRBJ2-1	-	-
CASSSPQGNYGYTF	TGTGCCAGCAGCTCCCCCCAAGGGAACTATGGCTACACCTTC	TRBV7-2	TRBJ1-2	-	-
CASSPGGVLYSYGYTF	TGTGCCAGCAGCCCCGGGGGAGTCCTCTACTCCTATGGCTACACCTTC	TRBV7-6	TRBJ1-2	-	-
CASSVVAALTDTQYF	TGTGCCAGCAGCGTAGTAGCGGCTCTCACAGATACGCAGTATTTT	TRBV9	TRBJ2-3	-	-
CASKELAGETQYF	TGTGCCAGTAAGGAACTAGCGGGAGAGACCCAGTACTTC	TRBV19	TRBJ2-5	-	TRBD2
CASSQLRGATYEQYF	TGTGCCAGCAGCCAACTACGGGGGGCTACCTACGAGCAGTACTTC	TRBV14	TRBJ2-7	-	-
CASSPNRSGYEQYF	TGTGCCAGCAGTCCGAATAGAAGCGGGTACGAGCAGTACTTC	TRBV28	TRBJ2-7	-	-
CASSVAETQYF	TGTGCCAGCAGTGTGGCAGAGACCCAGTACTTC	TRBV2	TRBJ2-5	few	-
CASSSTGTTGNTIYF	TGTGCCAGCAGCAGTACAGGGACAACTGGAAACACCATATATTTT	TRBV7-9	TRBJ1-3	-	-
CASRDSSHEQYF	TGCGCCAGCAGAGACAGCAGCCACGAGCAGTACTTC	TRBV10-1	TRBJ2-7	few	-
CASSLARGQGSGNQPQHF	TGTGCCAGCAGCTTAGCAAGGGGACAGGGGTCGGGCAATCAGCCCCAGCATTTT	TRBV7-9	TRBJ1-5	few	TRBD1
CASSPNRKGTDTQYF	TGTGCCAGCTCACCAAACAGAAAAGGGACAGATACGCAGTATTTT	TRBV18	TRBJ2-3	-	-
CASSIEGLAGEDGELFF	TGTGCCAGTAGTATCGAGGGACTAGCGGGAGAGGACGGGGAGCTGTTTTTT	TRBV19	TRBJ2-2	-	TRBD2
CASSYSLWTANYGYTF	TGTGCCAGCAGTTACTCGCTGTGGACAGCTAACTATGGCTACACCTTC	TRBV6-5	TRBJ1-2	-	-
CASSLVGETAGELFF	TGCGCCAGCAGCTTGGTCGGGGAAACGGCCGGGGAGCTGTTTTTT	TRBV5-1	TRBJ2-2	-	-
CASWGQLNYGYTF	TGTGCCAGCTGGGGACAGCTTAACTATGGCTACACCTTC	TRBV6-1	TRBJ1-2	-	TRBD1
CATSRGDGIYEQYF	TGTGCCACCAGCAGGGGTGACGGGATCTACGAGCAGTACTTC	TRBV15	TRBJ2-7	-	-
CAIGDLGDTEAFF	TGTGCCATCGGGGACCTGGGGGACACTGAAGCTTTCTTT	TRBV10-3	TRBJ1-1	-	-
CASSPGLLYEQYF	TGCGCCAGCAGTCCGGGTCTCCTCTACGAGCAGTACTTC	TRBV10-2	TRBJ2-7	-	-
CASSFGDRNIQYF	TGTGCCAGCAGTTTTGGAGACAGAAACATTCAGTACTTC	TRBV28	TRBJ2-4	-	-
CASSLAGSQPQHF	TGTGCCAGCAGCTTAGCGGGATCTCAGCCCCAGCATTTT	TRBV7-9	TRBJ1-5	-	-
CASSLQGINQPQHF	TGTGCCAGCAGTTTACAGGGAATTAATCAGCCCCAGCATTTT	TRBV27	TRBJ1-5	-	-
CASSLATGGEFF	TGTGCCAGCAGCTTAGCGACAGGGGGCGAGTTCTTC	TRBV7-9	TRBJ2-1	-	TRBD1
CASSPGQAGAGAPQHF	TGTGCCAGCAGCCCCGGACAGGCGGGGGCTGGGGCCCCCCAGCATTTT	TRBV7-2	TRBJ1-5	-	TRBD1
CSVAGLRYNEQFF	TGCAGCGTAGCGGGACTCCGGTACAATGAGCAGTTCTTC	TRBV29-1	TRBJ2-1	-	TRBD2
CASSPPGGMFDEQFF	TGTGCCAGCAGCCCACCGGGGGGCATGTTCGATGAGCAGTTCTTC	TRBV7-6	TRBJ2-1	-	-
CASSAGQGVNSYEQYF	TGTGCCAGCAGCGCCGGACAGGGGGTAAACTCCTACGAGCAGTACTTC	TRBV5-4	TRBJ2-7	-	TRBD1
CASSGSFTYEQYF	TGTGCCAGCAGTGGGTCCTTTACCTACGAGCAGTACTTC	TRBV2	TRBJ2-7	-	-
CASSPQGVYGYTF	TGTGCCAGCAGCCCACAGGGGGTCTATGGCTACACCTTC	TRBV7-2	TRBJ1-2	few	TRBD1
CASSQLDKNEQFF	TGCGCCAGCAGCCAATTGGATAAAAATGAGCAGTTCTTC	TRBV4-1	TRBJ2-1	once	-
CASGLPTGANEKLFF	TGTGCCAGCGGATTGCCGACAGGAGCTAATGAAAAACTGTTTTTT	TRBV27	TRBJ1-4	-	-
CASSLSGINYEQYF	TGTGCCAGCAGTCTAAGCGGGATCAACTACGAGCAGTACTTC	TRBV14	TRBJ2-7	-	TRBD2
CASSLAPGLAVNEQFF	TGTGCCAGCAGCTTAGCGCCCGGACTAGCGGTTAATGAGCAGTTCTTC	TRBV7-9	TRBJ2-1	-	TRBD2
CASSPQTNTEAFF	TGTGCCAGCTCGCCACAGACGAACACTGAAGCTTTCTTT	TRBV18	TRBJ1-1	-	-
CASRVEETQYF	TGTGCCAGCCGGGTAGAAGAGACCCAGTACTTC	TRBV7-8	TRBJ2-5	-	-
CASSSWSGETQYF	TGTGCCAGCAGTTCCTGGAGTGGGGAGACCCAGTACTTC	TRBV2	TRBJ2-5	-	-
CASSLSQGAFRGYTF	TGTGCCAGCAGTTTATCACAGGGGGCGTTTCGTGGCTACACCTTC	TRBV28	TRBJ1-2	-	TRBD1
CASSQTLTGTLLDTEAFF	TGTGCCAGCAGTCAAACCCTGACAGGGACCCTACTAGACACTGAAGCTTTCTTT	TRBV28	TRBJ1-1	-	TRBD1
CASSQDSGRASNLAHYEQYF	TGCGCCAGCAGCCAAGATTCGGGCAGAGCCTCCAACCTCGCTCACTACGAGCAGTACTTC	TRBV4-1	TRBJ2-7	-	-
CASSLERGSSYNEQFF	TGTGCCAGCAGCTTAGAAAGGGGGAGCTCCTACAATGAGCAGTTCTTC	TRBV7-8	TRBJ2-1	-	-
CASSYGLSAGELFF	TGTGCCAGCAGTTACGGACTTAGCGCCGGGGAGCTGTTTTTT	TRBV6-5	TRBJ2-2	-	-
CASSFEADSYNEQFF	TGTGCCAGCAGCTTTGAAGCAGACTCCTACAATGAGCAGTTCTTC	TRBV5-4	TRBJ2-1	-	-
CASSQASDEHGAGNTIYF	TGTGCCAGCAGCCAAGCTTCGGACGAACATGGGGCGGGAAACACCATATATTTT	TRBV4-2	TRBJ1-3	once	-